Shown below are 13 T cell receptor beta chains from a single sample sequenced in a study of T cells in Graves' hyperthyroidism and ophthalmopathy. Template material for amplifying TCR beta CDR3 regions consisted of RNA transcripts. The TCR CDR3 first-round RT-PCR relied on the HTBI primer set. TCRdb re-analysed the multiplex PCR reads in MiXCR, keeping a single row per CDR3 protein. The data contain hundreds of thousands of distinct CDR3 sequences, about two fifths of them singletons. The sample consisted of blood. These receptors all stem from a man younger than 35 with Graves' hyperthyroidism.

The V gene is TRBV2, the J gene TRBJ2-7; no reliable D call. This CDR3 spans 12 amino acids. Germline-derived CDR1 and CDR2 are SNHLY and FYNNEI. With 6 bases removed from V and 5 bases from J, the gap between germline ends came to 11 bases. The CDR3 nucleotides are TGTGCCAGCAGCCTCACCCCCGACGAGCAGTACTTC. Its protein is CASSLTPDEQYF.

On this clonotype itself: One junction end does not reproduce the germline sequence, and a read error may be involved. The chain employs TRBV24-1 and TRBJ2-5; 12 positions match TRBD2. Germline-derived CDR1 and CDR2 are KGHDR and SFDVKD. The CDR3 is made up of 16 amino acids. The CDR3 region has the DNA TGTGCCAGCAGTCATACTAGCGGGGGGAGAAAAGAGACCCAGTACTTC. Residues: CASSHTSGGRKETQYF.

In its sample, this clonotype was seen many times. This CDR3 is CSGIQGLNTEAFF. The CDR3 DNA sequence: TGCAGCGGGATACAGGGCTTGAACACTGAAGCTTTCTTT. The chain carries TRBV29-1 and TRBJ1-1, with D maybe TRBD1 (6 bases). The CDR3 contains 13 residues. V was shortened by 7 bases and J by 0 bases, with 12 bases between the two germline ends. The germline CDR1 and CDR2 sequences are SQVTM and ANQGSEA. The full variable domain, in which reference TRBV29-1 and TRBJ1-1 provide the parts outside the CDR3, is SAVISQKPSRDICQRGTSLTIQCQVDSQVTMMFWYRQQPGQSLTLIATANQGSEATYESGFVIDKFPISRPNLTFSTLTVSNMSPEDSSIYLCSGIQGLNTEAFFGQGTRLTVV.

The CDR3 DNA is TGTGCCAGCAGTTACGATAAGGGATTCCCCCACTACGAGCAGTACTTC. It yields the protein CASSYDKGFPHYEQYF. The chain recombines TRBV6-5 with TRBJ2-7; D gene uncertain. Looked up from germline, CDR1 is MNHEY and CDR2 is SVGAGI. V shed 2 bases and J shed 3 bases, with 17 bases lying between them. This CDR3 spans 16 amino acids.

The sample holds a few counts of this clonotype. V usage is TRBV6-5 and J usage is TRBJ1-6, with D unresolved. CDR3 length: 13 amino acids. Trimming took off 8 bases at V and 10 bases at J, with 15 bases between the two ends. Germline CDR1 is MNHEY and CDR2 is SVGAGI. In nucleotides, the CDR3 is TGTGCCAGCCGCACCCTTAGTGGATCACCCCTCCACTTT. Its translation: CASRTLSGSPLHF.

This chain uses TRBV12-3 or TRBV12-4 with TRBJ2-2; D gene unclear. The V and J ends lost 5 bases and 7 bases respectively, with 14 bases between them. The CDR3 has 14 amino acids. The CDR3 coding sequence is TGTGCCAGCAGTCTCGACCTCAGTGTCGGGGAGCTGTTTTTT. Residues: CASSLDLSVGELFF.

This clonotype turned up a few times. This rearrangement joins TRBV9 to TRBJ1-2; 8 bases line up with TRBD1. V trimming: 0 bases; J trimming: 7 bases; junction bases outside the gene matches: 14. In germline, CDR1 is SGDLS, CDR2 YYNGEE. The CDR3 consists of 17 residues. As DNA, the CDR3 is TGTGCCAGCAGCGTAGCTCGAGACAGGGGTGGAGAACGTGGCTACACCTTC. This sequence encodes CASSVARDRGGERGYTF.

This clonotype was detected a few times. The chain couples TRBV7-2 to TRBJ1-5, with D possibly matching TRBD1 (5 bases). CDR3 length equals 17 residues. Germline V gives CDR1 SGHTA, CDR2 FQGNSA. V was shortened by 5 bases and J by 3 bases, with 20 bases between the two germline ends. Here the CDR3 reads CASSQDPWTGLNQPQHF. The DNA for the CDR3 is TGTGCCAGCAGCCAAGACCCATGGACGGGACTCAATCAGCCCCAGCATTTT.

This clonotype was seen only once. The genes are TRBV7-2 and TRBJ2-5, with TRBD1 identical over 9 bases. Germline V gene data show CDR1 as SGHTA and CDR2 as FQGNSA. J was trimmed by 2 bases and V by 5 bases; bases with no gene match: 6. The CDR3 loop spans 15 amino acids. CDR3 loop: CASSPDRGEQETQYF. DNA of the CDR3: TGTGCCAGCAGCCCGGACAGGGGAGAGCAAGAGACCCAGTACTTC.

This clonotype was recorded at least ten times. The V call is TRBV24-1, the J call TRBJ1-2; 7 bases fit TRBD1. V shed 4 bases, J shed 4 bases, and the junction held 5 bases outside the gene matches. The CDR3 is 14 amino acids. Germline V gene data show CDR1 as KGHDR and CDR2 as SFDVKD. The CDR3 DNA follows: TGTGCCACCAGTGACTCGGACAGGCGCTATGGCTACACCTTC. Translated: CATSDSDRRYGYTF.

This chain links TRBV20-1 with TRBJ1-1; tentatively, D is TRBD1 (5 bases). The CDR3 is made up of 15 amino acids. V was cut by 0 bases and J by 2 bases, with 13 bases left in between. Germline loops: CDR1 DFQATT, CDR2 SNEGSKA (reference sequence). The CDR3 DNA follows: TGCAGTGCTAGAGATGCGGGGGAATTCAACACTGAAGCTTTCTTT. Translating gives CSARDAGEFNTEAFF.

The chain combines TRBV29-1 with TRBJ2-4; D may be TRBD2 (6 bases). Germline loops: CDR1 SQVTM, CDR2 ANQGSEA. Trimming left V 4 bases short and J 0 bases short, with 13 bases between. The CDR3 runs 15 residues. CDR3 DNA: TGCAGCGTTGTCGGGGGAACCCTAGCCAAAAACATTCAGTACTTC. Translation gives CSVVGGTLAKNIQYF.

As regards this clonotype: A junction end diverges from the germline sequence, so it may reflect a read error. The chain has TRBV2 and TRBJ1-2, with 8 bases matching TRBD1. The CDR3 has 11 residues. CDR1 SNHLY and CDR2 FYNNEI come from the germline V gene. Here the CDR3 reads CASSSTGGLAF. The CDR3 nucleotides are TGTGCCAGCAGTTCCACAGGGGGGCTCGCCTTC. Together with reference TRBV2 and TRBJ1-2, the CDR3 gives the full variable domain: EPEVTQTPSHQVTQMGQEVILRCVPISNHLYFYWYRQILGQKVEFLVSFYNNEISEKSEIFDDQFSVERPDGSNFTLKIRSTKLEDSAMYFCASSSTGGLAFGSGTRLTVV.